One and the same sample provided the 9 T cell receptor beta chains below, sequenced in a study of CD4 T cells in relation to SARS-CoV-2 and coronaviruses. CD4+ T cells from unexposed donors were obtained before the COVID-19 pandemic (2011-2018). The cells were cultured for about ten days before CD4+ T cells were isolated. Their antigens remain unidentified. Repertoires were generated with immunoSEQ multiplex PCR, while TCRdb's copy carries only in-frame clones and drops some. The sample includes about 23,000 clones, 76% of them seen just once. The sample comprised CD4+ T cells from PBMCs, cultured in vitro. The receptors derive from a human donor in good health.

The chain employs TRBV11-2 and TRBJ2-7; perhaps TRBD1 as D (6 bases). The V and J ends lost 5 bases and 1 base respectively, with 12 bases between them. Per the germline V gene, CDR1 is SGHAT and CDR2 is FQNNGV. The CDR3 is made up of 14 amino acids. CDR3 amino acids: CASSVNRASYEQYF. CDR3 DNA sequence: TGTGCCAGCAGCGTAAACAGGGCGTCCTACGAGCAGTACTTC.

The rearrangement joins TRBV9 to TRBJ2-7; 8 bases are shared with TRBD2. V lost 0 bases, J lost 5 bases, and 7 bases stayed unmatched. The CDR3 totals 15 residues. Germline CDR1 reads SGDLS; CDR2 reads YYNGEE. The CDR3 here is CASSVGRGRIDEQYF. DNA for the CDR3: TGTGCCAGCAGCGTAGGTCGCGGGAGGATCGACGAGCAGTACTTC.

The chain joins TRBV20-1 to TRBJ2-7; D might be TRBD2 (6 bases). V lost 3 bases to trimming and J lost 4 bases, with 13 bases between them. Germline V lookup: CDR1 DFQATT, CDR2 SNEGSKA (reference sequence). There are 13 residues in the CDR3. In DNA, the CDR3 is TGCAGTGCTAGTGAGGGCGGGAAGTACGAGCAGTACTTC. Its protein product is CSASEGGKYEQYF.

This clone has only one observation. The gene calls are TRBV6-1 and TRBJ1-5; D may be TRBD1 (6 bases). The CDR3 is made up of 15 amino acids. Trimming left V 3 bases short and J 2 bases short, with 11 bases between. CDR1 and CDR2 from the germline V gene are MNHNS and SASEGT. As DNA, the CDR3 is TGTGCCAGCAGTGAGCGACAGGAACGCAATCAGCCCCAGCATTTT. Amino acid sequence: CASSERQERNQPQHF.

The chain has TRBV3-1 (or the pseudogene TRBV3-2) and TRBJ2-6, with D possibly TRBD1 on 5 matching bases. The CDR3 length is 16 residues. V lost 4 bases, J lost 2 bases, and 12 bases lay in between. Germline CDR1 reads LGHDT; CDR2 reads YNNKEL (reference sequence). Written as DNA, the CDR3 is TGTGCCAGCAGCCTACTAACAGGCGCTGGGGCCAACGTCCTGACTTTC. Protein sequence: CASSLLTGAGANVLTF.

The V gene is TRBV15, the J gene TRBJ1-2, with TRBD1 identical over 9 bases. Germline V lookup: CDR1 LNHNV, CDR2 YYDKDF (reference sequence). V shed 0 bases and J 4 bases; nucleotides not matched to a gene: 6. The CDR3 runs 16 residues. The CDR3, as DNA: TGTGCCACCAGCAGAGATATTCCGGGACAGGGCTATGGCTACACCTTC. This translates into CATSRDIPGQGYGYTF.

The rearrangement uses TRBV5-1 and TRBJ2-1; D might be TRBD1 or TRBD2, each matching 5 bases. The CDR3 contains 16 residues. The germline gives CDR1 SGHRS, CDR2 YFSETQ. V lost 2 bases and J lost 8, with 20 bases in between. CDR3 region: CASSLYGTAKVDEQFF. The CDR3 nucleotides are TGCGCCAGCAGCTTATACGGGACGGCCAAGGTGGATGAGCAGTTCTTC.

The V and J genes are TRBV6-4 and TRBJ2-1; D may be TRBD2 (6 bases). The germline V gene has CDR1 MRHNA and CDR2 SNTAGT. V dropped 6 bases and J dropped 5 bases, with 11 bases sitting between them. The CDR3 extends over 13 amino acids. In DNA form, the CDR3 reads TGTGCCAGCAGCGCCGGGACTCACAATGAGCAGTTCTTC. Its protein is CASSAGTHNEQFF.

J is TRBJ2-3 and V is TRBV24-1; no reliable D call. The CDR3 is 15 amino acids. CDR1 and CDR2 from the germline V gene are KGHDR and SFDVKD. Trimming stripped 7 bases from V and 0 bases from J, with 13 bases between. The CDR3 nucleotides are TGTGCCACCAGAAAATCTGGAACTAGCACAGATACGCAGTATTTT. As protein: CATRKSGTSTDTQYF.